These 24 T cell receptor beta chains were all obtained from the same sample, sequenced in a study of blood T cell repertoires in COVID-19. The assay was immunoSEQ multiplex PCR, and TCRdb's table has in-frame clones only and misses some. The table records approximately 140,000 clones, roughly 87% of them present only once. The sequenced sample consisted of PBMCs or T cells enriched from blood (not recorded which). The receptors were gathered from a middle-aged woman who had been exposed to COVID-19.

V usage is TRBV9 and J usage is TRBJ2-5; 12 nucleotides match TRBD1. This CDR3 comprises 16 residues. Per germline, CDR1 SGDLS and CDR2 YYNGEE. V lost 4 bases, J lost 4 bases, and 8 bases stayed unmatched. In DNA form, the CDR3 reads TGTGCCAGCAGCCGATGGGACAGGGGGCGCTCAGAGACCCAGTACTTC. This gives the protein CASSRWDRGRSETQYF.

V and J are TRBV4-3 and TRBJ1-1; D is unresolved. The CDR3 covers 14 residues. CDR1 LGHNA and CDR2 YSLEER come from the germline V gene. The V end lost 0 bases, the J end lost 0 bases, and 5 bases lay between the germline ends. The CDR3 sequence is CASSQDSMNTEAFF. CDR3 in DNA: TGCGCCAGCAGCCAAGACAGTATGAACACTGAAGCTTTCTTT.

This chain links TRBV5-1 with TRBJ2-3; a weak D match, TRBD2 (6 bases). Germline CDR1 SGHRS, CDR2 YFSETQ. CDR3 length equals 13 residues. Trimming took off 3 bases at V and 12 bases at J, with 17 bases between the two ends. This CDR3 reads CASSWKPGTPQYF. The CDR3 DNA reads TGCGCCAGCAGCTGGAAACCCGGGACTCCTCAGTATTTT.

The CDR3 protein is CASSQGTGEAFF. As DNA, the CDR3 is TGTGCCAGCAGCCAAGGGACAGGTGAAGCTTTCTTT. The rearrangement links TRBV7-9 to TRBJ1-1; TRBD1 aligns across 8 bases. The CDR3 is 12 residues long. V lost 5 bases, J lost 7 bases, and 3 bases stayed unmatched. Germline CDR1 is SEHNR and CDR2 is FQNEAQ (reference sequence).

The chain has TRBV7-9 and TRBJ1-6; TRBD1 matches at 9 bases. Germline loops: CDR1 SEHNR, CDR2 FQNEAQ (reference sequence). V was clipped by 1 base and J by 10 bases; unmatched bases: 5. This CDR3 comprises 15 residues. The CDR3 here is CASSLGRQGESPLHF. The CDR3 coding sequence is TGTGCCAGCAGCTTAGGGCGACAGGGGGAGTCACCCCTCCACTTT.

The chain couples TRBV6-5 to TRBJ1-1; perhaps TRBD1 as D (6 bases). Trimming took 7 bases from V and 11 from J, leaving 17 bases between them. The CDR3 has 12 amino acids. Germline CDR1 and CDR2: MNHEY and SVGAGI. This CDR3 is CASTWTEIRAFF. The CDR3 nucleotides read TGTGCCAGCACATGGACAGAGATCAGGGCTTTCTTT.

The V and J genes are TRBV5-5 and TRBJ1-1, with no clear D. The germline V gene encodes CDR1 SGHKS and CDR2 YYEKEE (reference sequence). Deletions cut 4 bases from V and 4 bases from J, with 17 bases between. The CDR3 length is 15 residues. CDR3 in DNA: TGTGCCAGCAGCGCCTTGGAGGTTTTGGGCACTGAAGCTTTCTTT. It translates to CASSALEVLGTEAFF.

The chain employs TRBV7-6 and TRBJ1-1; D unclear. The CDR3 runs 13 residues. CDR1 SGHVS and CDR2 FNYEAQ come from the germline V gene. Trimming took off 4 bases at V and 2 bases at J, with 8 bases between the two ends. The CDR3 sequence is CASSYSVNTEAFF. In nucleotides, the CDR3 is TGTGCCAGCAGCTACTCCGTAAACACTGAAGCTTTCTTT.

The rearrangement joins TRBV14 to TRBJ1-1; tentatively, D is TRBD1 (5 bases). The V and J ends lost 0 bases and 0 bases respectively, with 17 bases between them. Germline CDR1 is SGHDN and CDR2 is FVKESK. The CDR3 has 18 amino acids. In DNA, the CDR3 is TGTGCCAGCAGCCAAGATCATGGTGGGGGAGGGGTGAACACTGAAGCTTTCTTT. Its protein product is CASSQDHGGGGVNTEAFF.

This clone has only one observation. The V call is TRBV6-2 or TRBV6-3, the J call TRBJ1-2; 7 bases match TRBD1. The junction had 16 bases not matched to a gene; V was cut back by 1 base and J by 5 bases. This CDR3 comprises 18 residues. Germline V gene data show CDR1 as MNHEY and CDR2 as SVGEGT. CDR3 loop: CASSYLTHAKGAKYGYTF. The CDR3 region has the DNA TGTGCCAGCAGTTACTTAACCCATGCTAAGGGGGCGAAATATGGCTACACCTTC.

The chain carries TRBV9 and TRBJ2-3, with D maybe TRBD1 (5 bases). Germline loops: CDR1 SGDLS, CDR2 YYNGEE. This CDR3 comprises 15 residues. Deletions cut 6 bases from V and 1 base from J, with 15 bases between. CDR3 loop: CASNFQGGGTDTQYF. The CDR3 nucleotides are TGTGCCAGCAACTTCCAGGGCGGAGGCACAGATACGCAGTATTTT.

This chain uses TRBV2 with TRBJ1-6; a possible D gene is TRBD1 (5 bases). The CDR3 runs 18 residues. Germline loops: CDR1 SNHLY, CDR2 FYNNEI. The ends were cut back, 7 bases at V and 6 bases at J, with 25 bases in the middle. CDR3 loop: CASTSQPPQGIPNSPLHF. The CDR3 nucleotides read TGTGCCAGCACCAGCCAACCCCCGCAGGGAATACCTAATTCACCCCTCCACTTT.

The CDR3 coding sequence is TGTGCCAGCAGCCCGGGACTAGCGGCTAACAATGAGCAGTTCTTC. The encoded protein is CASSPGLAANNEQFF. The V and J genes are TRBV3-1 (or the pseudogene TRBV3-2) and TRBJ2-1, with TRBD2 matching 11 bases. The ends lost 4 bases at V and 5 bases at J; junction bases unmatched: 4. Looked up from germline, CDR1 is LGHDT and CDR2 is YNNKEL (reference sequence). This CDR3 contains 15 residues.

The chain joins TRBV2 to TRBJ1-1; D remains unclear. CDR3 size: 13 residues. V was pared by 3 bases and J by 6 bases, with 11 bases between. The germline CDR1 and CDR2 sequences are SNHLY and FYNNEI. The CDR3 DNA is TGTGCCAGCAGTGAGGCGGGTAACGCTGAAGCTTTCTTT. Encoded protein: CASSEAGNAEAFF.

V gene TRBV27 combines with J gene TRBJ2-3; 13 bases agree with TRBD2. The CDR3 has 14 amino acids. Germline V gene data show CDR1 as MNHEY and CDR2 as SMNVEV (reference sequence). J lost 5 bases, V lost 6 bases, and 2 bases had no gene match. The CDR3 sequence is CASSRTSGRDTQYF. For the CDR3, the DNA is TGTGCCAGCAGCCGGACTAGCGGGAGAGATACGCAGTATTTT.

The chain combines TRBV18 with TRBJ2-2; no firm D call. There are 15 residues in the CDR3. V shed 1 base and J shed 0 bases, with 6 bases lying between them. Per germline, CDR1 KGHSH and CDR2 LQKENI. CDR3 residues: CASSPRSSNTGELFF. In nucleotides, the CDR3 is TGTGCCAGCTCACCACGAAGCTCGAACACCGGGGAGCTGTTTTTT.

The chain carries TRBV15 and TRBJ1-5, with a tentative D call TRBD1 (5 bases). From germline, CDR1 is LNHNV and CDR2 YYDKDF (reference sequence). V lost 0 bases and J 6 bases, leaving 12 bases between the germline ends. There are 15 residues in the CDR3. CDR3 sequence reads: CATSREGDLGQPQHF. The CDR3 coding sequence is TGTGCCACCAGCAGAGAGGGGGACTTGGGTCAGCCCCAGCATTTT. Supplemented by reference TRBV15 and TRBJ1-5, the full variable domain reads DAMVIQNPRYQVTQFGKPVTLSCSQTLNHNVMYWYQQKSSQAPKLLFHYYDKDFNNEADTPDNFQSRRPNTSFCFLDIRSPGLGDTAMYLCATSREGDLGQPQHFGDGTRLSIL.

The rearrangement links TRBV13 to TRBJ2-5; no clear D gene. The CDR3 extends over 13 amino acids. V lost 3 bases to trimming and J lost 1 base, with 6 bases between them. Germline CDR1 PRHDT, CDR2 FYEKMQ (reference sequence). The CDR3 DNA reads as TGTGCCAGCAGCTTCAGTCCCCAAGAGACCCAGTACTTC. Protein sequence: CASSFSPQETQYF.

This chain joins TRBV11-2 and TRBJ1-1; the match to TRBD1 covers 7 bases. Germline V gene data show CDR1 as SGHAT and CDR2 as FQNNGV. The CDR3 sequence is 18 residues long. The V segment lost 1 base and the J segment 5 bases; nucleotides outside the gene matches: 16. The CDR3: CASSLAPNRRQGRTEAFF. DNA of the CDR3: TGTGCCAGCAGCTTAGCCCCGAACCGGAGACAGGGAAGGACTGAAGCTTTCTTT.

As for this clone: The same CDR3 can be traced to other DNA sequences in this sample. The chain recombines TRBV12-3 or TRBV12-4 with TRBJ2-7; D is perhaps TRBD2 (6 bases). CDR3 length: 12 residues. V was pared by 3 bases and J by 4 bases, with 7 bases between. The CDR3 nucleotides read TGTGCCAGCAGTTTTGGAGGGTACGAGCAGTACTTC. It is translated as CASSFGGYEQYF.

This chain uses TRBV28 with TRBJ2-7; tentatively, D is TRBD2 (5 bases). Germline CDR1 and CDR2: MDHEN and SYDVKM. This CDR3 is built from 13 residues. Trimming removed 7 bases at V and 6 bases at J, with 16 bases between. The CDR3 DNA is TGTGCCAGCACTCTTGGGCCGGGAAGCGAGCAGTACTTC. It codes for CASTLGPGSEQYF.

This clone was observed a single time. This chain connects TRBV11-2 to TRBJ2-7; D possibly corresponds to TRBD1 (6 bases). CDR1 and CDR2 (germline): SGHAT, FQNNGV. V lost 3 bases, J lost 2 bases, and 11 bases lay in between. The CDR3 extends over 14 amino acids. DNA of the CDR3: TGTGCCAGCAGCTTCTTACAGGGAGCCTACGAGCAGTACTTC. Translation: CASSFLQGAYEQYF.

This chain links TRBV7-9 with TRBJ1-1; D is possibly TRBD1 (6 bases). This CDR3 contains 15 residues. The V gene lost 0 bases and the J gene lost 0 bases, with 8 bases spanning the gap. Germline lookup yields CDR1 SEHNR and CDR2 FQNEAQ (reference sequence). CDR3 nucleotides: TGTGCCAGCAGCTTAGCTACAGGGATGAACACTGAAGCTTTCTTT. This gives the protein CASSLATGMNTEAFF.

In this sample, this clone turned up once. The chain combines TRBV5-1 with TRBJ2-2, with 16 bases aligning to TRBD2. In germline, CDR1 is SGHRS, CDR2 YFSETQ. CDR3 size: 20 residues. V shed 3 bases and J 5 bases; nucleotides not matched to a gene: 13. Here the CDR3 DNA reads TGCGCCAGCAGCTCATATCCGGGACTAGCGGGGGGGACGCGTACCGGGGAGCTGTTTTTT. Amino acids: CASSSYPGLAGGTRTGELFF.